A selection of T cell receptor beta chains follows, all from one sample in a study of T cells in Graves' hyperthyroidism and ophthalmopathy. One entry per CDR3 protein results from TCRdb running MiXCR on the multiplex PCR reads. The data show 550,000 to 600,000 distinct CDR3 sequences, 13% to 15% seen once. The sequenced sample consisted of blood. Every receptor here comes from a woman between 18 and 30 years old with Graves' ophthalmopathy. Each CDR3 is given with its conserved first and last residue.

V	J	CDR3
TRBV6-1	TRBJ1-6	CASSGTAGSPLHF
TRBV11-3	TRBJ1-1	CASSPRRGRTEAFF
TRBV28	TRBJ1-2	CASSFGQGTHGYTF
TRBV7-9	TRBJ2-3	CASSFWDSPTQYF
TRBV28	TRBJ2-1	CASSLLLAGGPGNEQFF
TRBV4-3	TRBJ1-3	CASSQEGRGNTIYF
TRBV7-2	TRBJ2-3	CASSSGTSPSTDTQYF
TRBV20-1	TRBJ2-1	CSARDWPGPILEFF
TRBV3-1	TRBJ2-7	CASSPRTGGSYEQCF
TRBV29-1	TRBJ1-4	CSVKGDRKATNEKLFF
TRBV7-8	TRBJ1-3	CASSLEGNGNTIYF
TRBV12-3/TRBV12-4	TRBJ2-7	CASSFGGSEQYF
TRBV7-9	TRBJ1-3	CASSSRAAGNTIYF
TRBV27	TRBJ2-7	CASSPRRTFSGEQYF
TRBV3-1	TRBJ2-3	CASSRGDRDSDTQYF
TRBV10-3	TRBJ2-5	CAIRTGRQETQYF
TRBV29-1	TRBJ1-2	CSVTGQGAQGYTF
TRBV29-1	TRBJ2-1	CSVRPDSEQFF
TRBV6-1	TRBJ2-3	CASSPGEGRMGQYF
TRBV4-3	TRBJ1-5	CASSPKRGTLGEQPQHF
TRBV4-1	TRBJ2-6	CASSPLGRTVSGANVLTF
TRBV6-1	TRBJ1-2	CASSEDMTRYYGYTF
TRBV7-3	TRBJ2-3	CASSLIGQSADTQYF
TRBV7-9	TRBJ1-1	CASSLPGGSPNTEAFF
TRBV12-5	TRBJ2-1	CASGIAVEYNEQFF
TRBV2	TRBJ2-7	CASSETTGPGNEQYF
TRBV7-2	TRBJ1-1	CASSSADGGATEAFF
TRBV2	TRBJ2-7	CASSPPGQGHF
TRBV3-1	TRBJ2-2	CASSQVSAGTGLTGELFF
TRBV3-1	TRBJ2-1	CASSWMGGTSALNEQFF
TRBV27	TRBJ1-5	CASSPLPRGQPQHF
TRBV15	TRBJ1-1	CATSRRGGPLPNTEAFF
TRBV28	TRBJ2-3	CASSIGLAGGRDTQYF
TRBV4-1	TRBJ1-1	CASSQFQVVLNTEAFF
TRBV29-1	TRBJ2-7	CSVIPRGAGASSYEQYF
TRBV27	TRBJ2-7	CASRAGVQQYF
TRBV7-2	TRBJ2-1	CASSLTTDYNEQFF
TRBV11-2	TRBJ2-7	CASSLVISGGSYEQYF
TRBV7-8	TRBJ2-7	CASSLGPQGSLSYEQYF
TRBV11-2	TRBJ2-1	CASSLGGRGLAGGNEQFF
TRBV20-1	TRBJ2-7	CSARTGTGPLEQYF
TRBV5-8	TRBJ2-1	CASSRTSGPFNEQFF
TRBV19	TRBJ2-1	CASSIGGRVYNEQFF
TRBV7-2	TRBJ2-5	CASSFRRQGAKTQYF
TRBV20-1	TRBJ2-3	CSAAFISGASTDTQYF
TRBV2	TRBJ2-2	CASSEALAGLFF